Listed below are T cell receptor beta chains from one sample, sequenced in a study of identifying expanded T cells in peripheral blood. Assay used: immunoSEQ multiplex PCR; TCRdb lists only in-frame clones, some missing. This table has approximately 58,000 clones, approximately 83% appearing once. Sequenced: blood. Every receptor here comes from a person aged 18-70 years in good health. Both conserved end residues are part of each CDR3. The D gene is left open where the match is weak. The listing skips clone size in some rows; elsewhere it reads once, few, many or a size class.

clone_size,v_call,j_call,d_call,cdr3_nt,cdr3_aa
.,TRBV7-9,TRBJ2-2,TRBD2,TGTGCCAGCAGTTTAGACGGGACTACCTTGACCGGGGAGCTGTTTTTT,CASSLDGTTLTGELFF
.,TRBV12-2,TRBJ1-4,.,TGTGCAAGTCGCTTCCACGACAAGTGGAAGAATGAAAAACTGTTTTTT,CASRFHDKWKNEKLFF
.,TRBV30,TRBJ2-2,TRBD2,TGTGCCTGGAGTGCCCCTATGAGCGGGAGAGGCGTCGGGGAGCTGTTTTTT,CAWSAPMSGRGVGELFF
.,TRBV29-1,TRBJ2-3,.,TGCAGCGTTGAAGCGGTAACTAGCACAGATACGCAGTATTTT,CSVEAVTSTDTQYF
.,TRBV5-1,TRBJ2-5,TRBD2,TGCGCCAGCAGCACCGGGACTAGCGGGATTAAGACCCAGTACTTC,CASSTGTSGIKTQYF
once,TRBV11-3,TRBJ1-1,TRBD1,TGTGCCAGCAGCTACAGGGGGCGTAATATTGAAGCTTTCTTT,CASSYRGRNIEAFF
.,TRBV18,TRBJ2-1,TRBD2,TGTGCCAGCTCATCAGAAAGCGGGGGAGGAGGAGAGCAGTTCTTC,CASSSESGGGGEQFF
.,TRBV21-1,TRBJ2-7,.,TGTGCCAGCAGCAAACCCGGACAGGGGGCCTACGAGCAGTACTTC,CASSKPGQGAYEQYF
.,TRBV5-6,TRBJ2-7,TRBD1,TGTGCCAGCAGTTTATACAGTCCCAGGGGGTACGAGCAGTACTTC,CASSLYSPRGYEQYF
.,TRBV7-2,TRBJ2-1,TRBD2,TGTGCCAGCAGCCTAAGGACTAGCGGGTCGAGCTCCTACAATGAGCAGTTCTTC,CASSLRTSGSSSYNEQFF
few,TRBV7-9,TRBJ1-1,.,TGTGCCAGCAGCCCCCAGCCGACAGGCACGAACACTGAAGCTTTCTTT,CASSPQPTGTNTEAFF
.,TRBV5-4,TRBJ2-5,.,TGTGCCAGCAGCTGGAGCGGCGACGCCGTTGGGACCCAGTACTTC,CASSWSGDAVGTQYF
.,TRBV7-9,TRBJ1-2,.,TGTGCCAGCAGCTTTTACACGAGTTCCACCTATGGCTACACCTTC,CASSFYTSSTYGYTF
.,TRBV5-1,TRBJ1-5,.,TGCGCCAGCAGCACTACTCCGGGAACCAATCAGCCCCAGCATTTT,CASSTTPGTNQPQHF
.,TRBV27,TRBJ1-2,TRBD1,TGTGCCAGCAGTAGACAGGGGGCCCTCTATGGCTACACCTTC,CASSRQGALYGYTF
.,TRBV15,TRBJ2-1,.,TGTGCCACCAGTCGAACATACAATGAGCAGTTCTTC,CATSRTYNEQFF
.,TRBV5-1,TRBJ1-1,.,TGCGCCAGCAGCTTAGGGACGGGCGCTGAAGCTTTCTTT,CASSLGTGAEAFF
.,TRBV2,TRBJ1-6,TRBD1,TGTGCCAGCAGCACCGGGACAGCCAATTCACCCCTCCACTTT,CASSTGTANSPLHF
.,TRBV7-9,TRBJ1-4,.,TGTGCCAGCAGCTTGGAGCTCGCCCCCCAACTGTTTTTT,CASSLELAPQLFF
.,TRBV5-1,TRBJ1-5,.,TGCGCCAGCAGCCTGGACAGCAATCAGCCCCAGCATTTT,CASSLDSNQPQHF
.,TRBV18,TRBJ1-3,.,TGTGCCAGCTCACCACCGGCGGCTGGAAACACCATATATTTT,CASSPPAAGNTIYF
.,TRBV10-3,TRBJ2-5,TRBD2,TGTGCCATCAGTGGGACTAGCGGAGCTCAAGAGACCCAGTACTTC,CAISGTSGAQETQYF
.,TRBV30,TRBJ1-2,.,TGTGCCTGGAGTACCGCCCTCTCCCATGGCTACACCTTC,CAWSTALSHGYTF
.,TRBV21-1,TRBJ2-3,.,TGTGCCAGCAGCAAAGGACACAGGGGTCGCACAGATACGCAGTATTTT,CASSKGHRGRTDTQYF
.,TRBV19,TRBJ1-2,.,TGTGCCAGTAGTACCGGACCGTTCTATGGCTACACCTTC,CASSTGPFYGYTF
.,TRBV18,TRBJ1-1,.,TGTGCCAGCTCATCAGGGGCTGCCACTGAAGCTTTCTTT,CASSSGAATEAFF
.,TRBV6-5,TRBJ2-7,TRBD2,TGTGCCAGCAGTTCCGCCGGGGGGGCCTCCTACGAGCAGTACTTC,CASSSAGGASYEQYF
.,TRBV5-1,TRBJ2-3,.,TGCGCCAGCAGCTTGACGGTGGACACAGATACGCAGTATTTT,CASSLTVDTDTQYF
.,TRBV9,TRBJ2-1,TRBD2,TGTGCCAGCAGCCCCCGGTCCGGGACTACCCTTGAGGAGCAGTTCTTC,CASSPRSGTTLEEQFF
.,TRBV6-4,TRBJ2-3,TRBD1,TGTGCCAGCAGTGAGCAACAGGGGGTAGATACGCAGTATTTT,CASSEQQGVDTQYF
.,TRBV7-2,TRBJ2-3,TRBD2,TGTGCCAGCAGCTTAGTAGGCGGGGGGGGCGCAGATACGCAGTATTTT,CASSLVGGGGADTQYF
.,TRBV2,TRBJ1-2,TRBD1,TGTGCCAGCAGTGCAGGGGGGGACTATGGCTACACCTTC,CASSAGGDYGYTF
.,TRBV7-2,TRBJ2-7,.,TGTGCCAGCAGCACTGTACAGGGATCCTACGAGCAGTACTTC,CASSTVQGSYEQYF
.,TRBV5-4,TRBJ2-2,.,TGTGCCAGCAGCACTACGAAAGAGGCCGGGGAGCTGTTTTTT,CASSTTKEAGELFF
.,TRBV14,TRBJ1-1,.,TGTGCCAGCAGCCAAGATGGTCGGGGGACAACTGAAGCTTTCTTT,CASSQDGRGTTEAFF
.,TRBV6-1,TRBJ1-5,.,TGTGCCAGCAGTGAAGCGGCTCAGCCCCAGCATTTT,CASSEAAQPQHF
.,TRBV28,TRBJ1-3,.,TGTGCCAGCAGTTTTTGGGCCGACTCTGGAAACACCATATATTTT,CASSFWADSGNTIYF
.,TRBV11-2,TRBJ2-7,TRBD2,TGTGCCAGCAGCTTAGGGACTAGCTATCTTTACGAGCAGTACTTC,CASSLGTSYLYEQYF
.,TRBV10-3,TRBJ2-7,.,TGTGCCACTCCCCCTGGGACGTACGAGCAGTACTTC,CATPPGTYEQYF
once,TRBV29-1,TRBJ1-1,TRBD1,TGCAGCGGGAGACAGGGTTTGAACACTGAAGCTTTCTTT,CSGRQGLNTEAFF
.,TRBV5-1,TRBJ2-5,TRBD2,TGCGCCAGCAGCTCTGGACTAGCGGGGAGTCTCTTTCAAGAGACCCAGTACTTC,CASSSGLAGSLFQETQYF
.,TRBV18,TRBJ1-1,.,TGTGCCAGCTCTTCCCAGGGTGCGAGTACTGAAGCTTTCTTT,CASSSQGASTEAFF
.,TRBV30,TRBJ2-7,.,TGTGCCTGGAGTGTGGGGCAGGACTACGAGCAGTACTTC,CAWSVGQDYEQYF
.,TRBV2,TRBJ1-1,.,TGTGCCAGCATGGTCCAGAACACTGAAGCTTTCTTT,CASMVQNTEAFF
.,TRBV9,TRBJ2-1,.,TGTGCCAGCAGCGGCTTGCGGCTCGAGCAGTTCTTC,CASSGLRLEQFF
.,TRBV13,TRBJ2-1,TRBD2,TGTGCCAGCAGCTCTAGCGGGAGGGCAAGTGAGCAGTTCTTC,CASSSSGRASEQFF
.,TRBV18,TRBJ1-2,.,TGTGCCAGCTCACCGCTGGCCGGGGGGAATTCTGGTGGCTACACCTTC,CASSPLAGGNSGGYTF